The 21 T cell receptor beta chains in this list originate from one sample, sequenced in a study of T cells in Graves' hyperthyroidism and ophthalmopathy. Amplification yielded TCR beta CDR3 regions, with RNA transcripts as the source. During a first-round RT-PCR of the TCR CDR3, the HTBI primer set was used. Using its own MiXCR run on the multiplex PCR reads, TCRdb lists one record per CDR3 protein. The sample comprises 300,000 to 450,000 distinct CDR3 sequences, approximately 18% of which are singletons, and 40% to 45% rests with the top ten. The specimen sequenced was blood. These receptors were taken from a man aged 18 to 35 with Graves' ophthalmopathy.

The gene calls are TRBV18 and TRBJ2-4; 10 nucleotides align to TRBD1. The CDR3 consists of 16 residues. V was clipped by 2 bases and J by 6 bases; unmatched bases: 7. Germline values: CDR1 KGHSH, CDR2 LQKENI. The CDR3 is CASSPGGTGDLNIQYF. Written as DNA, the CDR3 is TGTGCCAGCTCACCAGGCGGGACAGGGGACTTAAACATTCAGTACTTC.

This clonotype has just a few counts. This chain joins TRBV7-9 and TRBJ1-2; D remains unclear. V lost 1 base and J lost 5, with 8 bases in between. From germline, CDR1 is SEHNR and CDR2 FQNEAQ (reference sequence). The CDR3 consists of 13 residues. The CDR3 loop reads CASSLEAAYGYTF. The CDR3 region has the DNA TGTGCCAGCAGCTTAGAGGCAGCGTATGGCTACACCTTC.

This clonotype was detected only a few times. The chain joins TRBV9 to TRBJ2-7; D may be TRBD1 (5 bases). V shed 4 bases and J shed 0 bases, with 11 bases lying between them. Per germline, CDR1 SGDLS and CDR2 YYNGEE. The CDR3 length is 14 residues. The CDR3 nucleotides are TGTGCCAGCAGCTTACGACAGACCTCCTACGAGCAGTACTTC. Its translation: CASSLRQTSYEQYF.

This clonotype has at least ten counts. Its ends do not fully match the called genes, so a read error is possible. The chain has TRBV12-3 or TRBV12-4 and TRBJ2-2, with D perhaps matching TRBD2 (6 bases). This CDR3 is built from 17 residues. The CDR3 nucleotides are TGTGCCAGCACTTTAGGTAGCGGCCATAAGAACACCGGGGAGCTGTTTTTT. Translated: CASTLGSGHKNTGELFF.

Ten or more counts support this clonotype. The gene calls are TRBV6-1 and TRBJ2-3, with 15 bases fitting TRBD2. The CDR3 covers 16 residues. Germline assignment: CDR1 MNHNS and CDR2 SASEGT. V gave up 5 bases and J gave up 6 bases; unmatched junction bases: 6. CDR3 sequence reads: CASSPRTSGGVDTQYF. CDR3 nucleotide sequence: TGTGCCAGCAGTCCAAGGACTAGCGGGGGGGTGGATACGCAGTATTTT.

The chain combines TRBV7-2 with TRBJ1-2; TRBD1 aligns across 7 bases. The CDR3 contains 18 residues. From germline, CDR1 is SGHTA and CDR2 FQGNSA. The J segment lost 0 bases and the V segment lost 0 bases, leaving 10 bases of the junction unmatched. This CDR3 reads CASSLAPGQFLANYGYTF. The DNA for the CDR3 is TGTGCCAGCAGCTTAGCGCCGGGACAGTTCCTAGCTAACTATGGCTACACCTTC.

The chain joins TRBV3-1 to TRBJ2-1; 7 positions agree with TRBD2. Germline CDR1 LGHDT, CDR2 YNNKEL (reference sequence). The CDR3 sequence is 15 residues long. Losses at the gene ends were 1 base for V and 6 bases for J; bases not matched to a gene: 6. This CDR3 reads CASSQGGGGRNEQFF. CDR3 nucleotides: TGTGCCAGCAGCCAAGGGGGGGGGGGTCGCAATGAGCAGTTCTTC.

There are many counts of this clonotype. In DNA form, the CDR3 reads TGTGCCAGCACAGGTGGGGGCACTGAAGCTTTCTTT. Translated, it gives CASTGGGTEAFF. V and J are TRBV12-3 or TRBV12-4 and TRBJ1-1, with D possibly being TRBD1 (5 bases). This CDR3 is built from 12 residues. Trimming left V 7 bases short and J 4 bases short, with 10 bases between.

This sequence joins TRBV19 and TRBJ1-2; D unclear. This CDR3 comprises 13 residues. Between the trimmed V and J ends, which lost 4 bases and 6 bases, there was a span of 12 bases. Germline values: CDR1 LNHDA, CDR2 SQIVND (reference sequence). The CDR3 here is CASSTLYMDGYTF. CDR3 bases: TGTGCCAGTAGTACCCTTTATATGGATGGCTACACCTTC. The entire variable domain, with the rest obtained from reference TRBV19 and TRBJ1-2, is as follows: DGGITQSPKYLFRKEGQNVTLSCEQNLNHDAMYWYRQDPGQGLRLIYYSQIVNDFQKGDIAEGYSVSREKKESFPLTVTSAQKNPTAFYLCASSTLYMDGYTFGSGTRLTVV.

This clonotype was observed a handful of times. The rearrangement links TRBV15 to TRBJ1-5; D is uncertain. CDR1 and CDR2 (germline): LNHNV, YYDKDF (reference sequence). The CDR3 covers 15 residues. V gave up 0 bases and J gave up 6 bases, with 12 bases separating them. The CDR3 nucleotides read TGTGCCACCAGCAGAGATCGTCAGAGAAGTCAGCCCCAGCATTTT. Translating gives CATSRDRQRSQPQHF.

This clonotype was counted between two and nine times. The CDR3 is CAISGGADQPQHF. The CDR3 coding sequence is TGTGCCATCAGTGGGGGGGCGGATCAGCCCCAGCATTTT. The chain is built from TRBV10-3 and TRBJ1-5; maybe TRBD1 (6 bases). The CDR3 contains 13 residues. Trimming left V 4 bases short and J 5 bases short, with 9 bases between. Germline V gene data show CDR1 as ENHRY and CDR2 as SYGVKD.

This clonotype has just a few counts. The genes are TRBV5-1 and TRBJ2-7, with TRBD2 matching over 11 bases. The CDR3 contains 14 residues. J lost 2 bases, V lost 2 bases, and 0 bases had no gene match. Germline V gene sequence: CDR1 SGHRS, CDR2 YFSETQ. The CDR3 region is CASSFSGGAYEQYF. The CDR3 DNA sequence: TGCGCCAGCAGCTTTAGCGGGGGGGCCTACGAGCAGTACTTC. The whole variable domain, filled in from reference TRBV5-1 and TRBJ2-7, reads KAGVTQTPRYLIKTRGQQVTLSCSPISGHRSVSWYQQTPGQGLQFLFEYFSETQRNKGNFPGRFSGRQFSNSRSEMNVSTLELGDSALYLCASSFSGGAYEQYFGPGTRLTVT.

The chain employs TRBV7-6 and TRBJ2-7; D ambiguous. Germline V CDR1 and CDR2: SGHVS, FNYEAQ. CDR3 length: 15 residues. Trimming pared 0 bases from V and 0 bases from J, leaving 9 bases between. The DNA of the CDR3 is TGTGCCAGCAGCTTAGCGGTTAAGAGCTCCTACGAGCAGTACTTC. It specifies CASSLAVKSSYEQYF.

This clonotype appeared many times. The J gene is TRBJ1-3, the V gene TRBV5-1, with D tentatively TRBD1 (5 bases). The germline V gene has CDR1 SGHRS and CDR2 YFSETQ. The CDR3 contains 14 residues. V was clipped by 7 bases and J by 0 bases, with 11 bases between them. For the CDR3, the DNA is TGCGCCAGCCGGGGGACTCCCTCTGGAAACACCATATATTTT. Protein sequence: CASRGTPSGNTIYF. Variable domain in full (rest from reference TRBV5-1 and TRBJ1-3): KAGVTQTPRYLIKTRGQQVTLSCSPISGHRSVSWYQQTPGQGLQFLFEYFSETQRNKGNFPGRFSGRQFSNSRSEMNVSTLELGDSALYLCASRGTPSGNTIYFGEGSWLTVV.

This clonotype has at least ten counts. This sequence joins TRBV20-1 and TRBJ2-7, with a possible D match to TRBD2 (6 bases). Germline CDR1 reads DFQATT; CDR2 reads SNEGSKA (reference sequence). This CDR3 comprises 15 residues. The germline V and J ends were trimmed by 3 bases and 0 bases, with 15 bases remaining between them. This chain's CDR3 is CSARASAGHSYEQYF. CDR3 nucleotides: TGCAGTGCTAGGGCCTCGGCGGGGCACTCCTACGAGCAGTACTTC.

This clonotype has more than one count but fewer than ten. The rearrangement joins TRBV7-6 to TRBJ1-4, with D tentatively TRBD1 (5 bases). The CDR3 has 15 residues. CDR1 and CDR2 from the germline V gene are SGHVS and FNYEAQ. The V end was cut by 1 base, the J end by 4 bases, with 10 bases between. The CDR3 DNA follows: TGTGCCAGCAGCTTAGAGAGCAGGGTTAATGAAAAACTGTTTTTT. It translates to CASSLESRVNEKLFF.

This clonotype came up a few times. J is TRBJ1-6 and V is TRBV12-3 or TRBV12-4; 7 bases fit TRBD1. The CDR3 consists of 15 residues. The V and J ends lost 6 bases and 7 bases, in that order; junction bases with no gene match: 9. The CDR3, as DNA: TGTGCCAGCAGCAAGACGGGACAGTTCAATTCACCCCTCCACTTT. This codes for CASSKTGQFNSPLHF.

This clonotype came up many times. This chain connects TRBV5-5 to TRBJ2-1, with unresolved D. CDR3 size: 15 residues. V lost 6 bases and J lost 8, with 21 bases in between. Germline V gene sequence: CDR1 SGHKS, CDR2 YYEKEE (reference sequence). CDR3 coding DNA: TGTGCCAGCACCACCGAAGGGCTTTCTAACGATGAGCAGTTCTTC. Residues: CASTTEGLSNDEQFF.

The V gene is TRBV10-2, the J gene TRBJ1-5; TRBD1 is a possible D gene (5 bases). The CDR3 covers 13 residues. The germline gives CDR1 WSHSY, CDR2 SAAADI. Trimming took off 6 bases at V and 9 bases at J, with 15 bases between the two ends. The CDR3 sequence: CASSPAIQGPQHF. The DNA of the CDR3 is TGCGCCAGCAGCCCGGCAATTCAGGGGCCCCAGCATTTT.

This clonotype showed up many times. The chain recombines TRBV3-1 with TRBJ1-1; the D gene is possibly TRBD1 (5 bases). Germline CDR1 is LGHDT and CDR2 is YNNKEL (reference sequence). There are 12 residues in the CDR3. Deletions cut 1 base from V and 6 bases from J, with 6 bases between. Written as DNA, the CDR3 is TGTGCCAGCAGCCAAGGGGGGGCTGAAGCTTTCTTT. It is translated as CASSQGGAEAFF. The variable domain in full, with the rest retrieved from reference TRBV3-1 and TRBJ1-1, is DTAVSQTPKYLVTQMGNDKSIKCEQNLGHDTMYWYKQDSKKFLKIMFSYNNKELIINETVPNRFSPKSPDKAHLNLHINSLELGDSAVYFCASSQGGAEAFFGQGTRLTVV.

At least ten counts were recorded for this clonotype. The CDR3 loop reads CASSFLSGLALYEQYF. DNA of the CDR3: TGTGCCAGCAGCTTCCTCTCAGGACTAGCTCTATACGAGCAGTACTTC. This chain links TRBV7-3 with TRBJ2-7, with 8 positions matching TRBD2. The CDR3 is 16 amino acids. The V segment lost 3 bases and the J segment 4 bases; nucleotides outside the gene matches: 11. Germline loops: CDR1 SGHTA, CDR2 FQGTGA.